One sample yielded the 7 T cell receptor beta chains listed below, sequenced in a study of vaccination effects on CD4 cells after COVID-19. The table came from immunoSEQ multiplex PCR; TCRdb's copy has only in-frame clones and leaves some out. The sample yields 35,000 to 55,000 clones, about three quarters seen once. After expansion with viral peptide pools in the ViraFEST assay, antigen-specific CD4+ T cells were sequenced. Investigators separated out CD4+ T cells once approximately 10 days of culture had passed. The infection with SARS-CoV-2 (confirmed by PCR) occurred in this person between March and December 2020. These TCRs' antigens remain unknown. The sequencing here drew on CD4+ T cells from PBMCs cultured with a peptide pool, taken before COVID-19 vaccination. The receptors here all came from a human donor who had a prior SARS-CoV-2 infection.

This chain links TRBV5-1 with TRBJ1-5; D possibly corresponds to TRBD1 (5 bases). The V gene's germline CDR1 is SGHRS and CDR2 YFSETQ. The CDR3 runs 15 residues. Trimming removed 0 bases at V and 0 bases at J, with 7 bases between. The DNA of the CDR3 is TGCGCCAGCAGCTTGGGGACACTTAGCAATCAGCCCCAGCATTTT. Translating it yields CASSLGTLSNQPQHF. Drawing the rest from reference TRBV5-1 and TRBJ1-5, the complete variable domain is KAGVTQTPRYLIKTRGQQVTLSCSPISGHRSVSWYQQTPGQGLQFLFEYFSETQRNKGNFPGRFSGRQFSNSRSEMNVSTLELGDSALYLCASSLGTLSNQPQHFGDGTRLSIL.

The chain employs TRBV3-1 (or the pseudogene TRBV3-2) and TRBJ2-1; D gene ambiguous. Between the trimmed V and J ends, which lost 5 bases and 13 bases, there was a span of 12 bases. Germline CDR1 LGHDT, CDR2 YNNKEL (reference sequence). The CDR3 covers 11 residues. The CDR3 bases are TGTGCCAGCAGCTCCTCTACTGTTCAGTTCTTC. Protein: CASSSSTVQFF.

The V and J genes are TRBV2 and TRBJ1-5; tentatively, D is TRBD1 (5 bases). Trimming took 6 bases from V and 3 from J, leaving 18 bases between them. CDR3 length: 16 amino acids. Germline CDR1 SNHLY, CDR2 FYNNEI. The CDR3 region has the DNA TGTGCCAGCAGAGAAACCACGGGACTGTACAATCAGCCCCAGCATTTT. Its protein is CASRETTGLYNQPQHF.

The V and J genes are TRBV7-2 and TRBJ2-7; the D call may be TRBD1 or TRBD2 (5 bases each). The CDR3 totals 15 residues. Germline V gives CDR1 SGHTA, CDR2 FQGNSA. V lost 5 bases and J 7 bases, leaving 21 bases between the germline ends. The CDR3 loop is CASSPNRPGTGEQYF. The DNA of the CDR3 is TGTGCCAGCAGCCCGAATCGGCCGGGGACGGGGGAGCAGTACTTC.

Written as DNA, the CDR3 is TGTGCCAGCAGCCCCGGTCTTTTCCAGCCCCAGCATTTT. Translated, it gives CASSPGLFQPQHF. The chain links TRBV9 to TRBJ1-5; D call uncertain. V lost 4 bases and J 7 bases, leaving 12 bases between the germline ends. Germline values: CDR1 SGDLS, CDR2 YYNGEE. The CDR3 is 13 residues long.

V gene TRBV6-1 combines with J gene TRBJ2-2; D ambiguous. The CDR3 length is 14 residues. Germline V gene sequence: CDR1 MNHNS, CDR2 SASEGT. V was shortened by 1 base and J by 1 base, with 4 bases between the two germline ends. CDR3 DNA sequence: TGTGCCAGCAGTGAAGTATGGAACACCGGGGAGCTGTTTTTT. This gives the protein CASSEVWNTGELFF.

The chain has TRBV4-3 and TRBJ2-3, with TRBD2 matching 7 bases. This CDR3 is built from 16 residues. With V trimmed by 3 bases and J by 6 bases, 12 bases remained unmatched. CDR1 is LGHNA and CDR2 is YSLEER in the germline V gene. CDR3 DNA sequence: TGCGCCAGCAGCCAGTGGGCTAGCGGACCGGTTGATACGCAGTATTTT. As protein: CASSQWASGPVDTQYF.